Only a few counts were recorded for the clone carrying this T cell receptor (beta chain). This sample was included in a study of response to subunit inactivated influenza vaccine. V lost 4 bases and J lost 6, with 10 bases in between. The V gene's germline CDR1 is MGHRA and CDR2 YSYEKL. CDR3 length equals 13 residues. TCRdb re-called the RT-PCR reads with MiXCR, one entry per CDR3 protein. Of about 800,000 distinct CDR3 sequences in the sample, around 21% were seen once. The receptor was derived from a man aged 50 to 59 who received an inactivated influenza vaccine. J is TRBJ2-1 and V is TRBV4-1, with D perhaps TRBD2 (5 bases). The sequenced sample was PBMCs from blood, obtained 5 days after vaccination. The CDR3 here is CASSRELANEQFF. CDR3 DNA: TGCGCCAGCAGCCGAGAGCTAGCCAATGAGCAGTTCTTC.